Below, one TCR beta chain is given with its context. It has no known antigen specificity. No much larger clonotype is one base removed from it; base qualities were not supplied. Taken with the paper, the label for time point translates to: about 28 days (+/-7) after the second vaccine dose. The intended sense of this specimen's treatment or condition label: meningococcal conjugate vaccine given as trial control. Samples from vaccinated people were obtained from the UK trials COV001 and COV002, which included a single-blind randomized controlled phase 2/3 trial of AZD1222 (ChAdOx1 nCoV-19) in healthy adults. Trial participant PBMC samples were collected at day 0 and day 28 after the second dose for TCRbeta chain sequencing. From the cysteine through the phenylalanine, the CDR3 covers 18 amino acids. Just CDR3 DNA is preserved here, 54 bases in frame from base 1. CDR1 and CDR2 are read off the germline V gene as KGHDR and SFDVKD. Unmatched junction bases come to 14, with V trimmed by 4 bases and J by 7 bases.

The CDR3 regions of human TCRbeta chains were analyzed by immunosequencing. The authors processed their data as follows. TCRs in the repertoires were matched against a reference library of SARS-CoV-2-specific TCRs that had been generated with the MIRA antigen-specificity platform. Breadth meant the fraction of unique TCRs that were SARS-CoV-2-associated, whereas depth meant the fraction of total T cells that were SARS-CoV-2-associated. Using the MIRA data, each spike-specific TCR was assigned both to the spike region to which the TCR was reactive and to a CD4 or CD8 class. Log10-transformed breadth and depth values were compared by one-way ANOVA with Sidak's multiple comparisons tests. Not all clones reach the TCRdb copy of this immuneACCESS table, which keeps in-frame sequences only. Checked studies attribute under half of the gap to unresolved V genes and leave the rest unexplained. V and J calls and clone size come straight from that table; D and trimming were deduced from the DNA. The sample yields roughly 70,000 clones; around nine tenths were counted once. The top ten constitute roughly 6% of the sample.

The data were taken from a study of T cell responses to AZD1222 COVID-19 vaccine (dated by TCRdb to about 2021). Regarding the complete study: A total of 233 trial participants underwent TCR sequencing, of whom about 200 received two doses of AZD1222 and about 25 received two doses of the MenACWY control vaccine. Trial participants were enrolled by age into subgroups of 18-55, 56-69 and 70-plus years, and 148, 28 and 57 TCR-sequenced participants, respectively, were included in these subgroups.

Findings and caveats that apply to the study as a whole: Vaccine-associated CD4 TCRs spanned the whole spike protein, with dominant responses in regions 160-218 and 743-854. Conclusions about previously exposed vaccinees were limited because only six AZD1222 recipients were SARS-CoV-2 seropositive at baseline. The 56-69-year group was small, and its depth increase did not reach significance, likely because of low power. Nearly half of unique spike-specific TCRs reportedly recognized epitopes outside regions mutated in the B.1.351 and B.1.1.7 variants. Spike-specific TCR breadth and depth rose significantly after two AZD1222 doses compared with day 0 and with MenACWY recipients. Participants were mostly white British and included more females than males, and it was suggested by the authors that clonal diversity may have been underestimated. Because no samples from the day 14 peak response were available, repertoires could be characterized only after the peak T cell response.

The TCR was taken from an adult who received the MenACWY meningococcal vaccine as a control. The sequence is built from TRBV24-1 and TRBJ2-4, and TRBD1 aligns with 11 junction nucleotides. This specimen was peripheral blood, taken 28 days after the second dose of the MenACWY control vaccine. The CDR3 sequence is CATSDASPGGQGVNIQYF. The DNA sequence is TGTGCCACCAGTGACGCCAGCCCAGGGGGACAGGGGGTTAACATTCAGTACTTC.